Sequencing of this T cell receptor (beta chain) was carried out in a study of control samples from healthy donors and cancer patients. Assay used: immunoSEQ multiplex PCR; TCRdb lists only in-frame clones, some missing. Among about 140,000 clones listed, almost 90% were seen once. V lost 4 bases to trimming and J lost 0 bases, with 17 bases between them. The CDR3 sequence is 18 residues long. Per germline, CDR1 SGDLS and CDR2 YYNGEE. V gene TRBV9 combines with J gene TRBJ1-6; weak D call: TRBD1 (5 bases). The sample consisted of blood. The receptor was isolated from a man between 18 and 29 years old in good health. CDR3 DNA: TGTGCCAGCAGCAACCGGGACGGTATGAGCTCCTATAATTCACCCCTCCACTTT. It specifies CASSNRDGMSSYNSPLHF.